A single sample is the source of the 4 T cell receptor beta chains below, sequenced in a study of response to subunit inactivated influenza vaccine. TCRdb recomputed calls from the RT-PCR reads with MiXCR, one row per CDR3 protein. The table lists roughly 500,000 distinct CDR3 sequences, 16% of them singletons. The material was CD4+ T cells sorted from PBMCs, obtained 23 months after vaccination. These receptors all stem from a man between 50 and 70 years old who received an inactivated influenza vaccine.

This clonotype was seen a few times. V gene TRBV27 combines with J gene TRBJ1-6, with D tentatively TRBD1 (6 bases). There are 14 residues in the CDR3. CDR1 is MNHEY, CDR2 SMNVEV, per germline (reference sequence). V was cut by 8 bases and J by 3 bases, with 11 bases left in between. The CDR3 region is CASQTGDYNSPLHF. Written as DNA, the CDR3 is TGTGCCAGCCAGACAGGCGACTATAATTCACCCCTCCACTTT.

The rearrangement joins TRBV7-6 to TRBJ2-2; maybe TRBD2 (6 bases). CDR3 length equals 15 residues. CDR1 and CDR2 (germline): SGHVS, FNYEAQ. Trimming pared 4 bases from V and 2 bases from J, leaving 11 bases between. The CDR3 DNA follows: TGTGCCAGCAGCTCACCGGGACTTAACACCGGGGAGCTGTTTTTT. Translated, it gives CASSSPGLNTGELFF.

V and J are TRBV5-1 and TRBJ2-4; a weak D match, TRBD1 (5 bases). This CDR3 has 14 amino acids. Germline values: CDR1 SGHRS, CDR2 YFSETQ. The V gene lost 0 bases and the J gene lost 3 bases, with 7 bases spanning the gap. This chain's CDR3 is CASSLEGVKNIQYF. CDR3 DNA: TGCGCCAGCAGCTTGGAAGGGGTCAAAAACATTCAGTACTTC. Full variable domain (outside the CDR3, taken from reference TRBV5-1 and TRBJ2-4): KAGVTQTPRYLIKTRGQQVTLSCSPISGHRSVSWYQQTPGQGLQFLFEYFSETQRNKGNFPGRFSGRQFSNSRSEMNVSTLELGDSALYLCASSLEGVKNIQYFGAGTRLSVL.

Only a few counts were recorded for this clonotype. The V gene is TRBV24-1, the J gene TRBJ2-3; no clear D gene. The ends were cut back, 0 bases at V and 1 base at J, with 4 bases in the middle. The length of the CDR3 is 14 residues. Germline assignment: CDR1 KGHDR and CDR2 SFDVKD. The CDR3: CATSDLGGTDTQYF. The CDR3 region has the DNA TGTGCCACCAGTGATTTGGGAGGCACAGATACGCAGTATTTT.